This T cell receptor beta chain is from a study of cytomegalovirus exposure and HLA in healthy donors. Findings and limits, study-wide: The study assumed roughly uniform donor sequencing depth for presence/absence analyses. Further analysis, carried out later, found HLA-associated TCR beta chains more clonally expanded than equally common other chains.

A note on this clone: No antigen is known for it.

The V gene's germline CDR1 is SEHNR and CDR2 FQNEAQ (reference sequence). The V and J ends lost 1 base and 4 bases, in that order; junction bases with no gene match: 2. CDR3 length: 15 residues. The PCR ran on 60 Vbeta and 13 Jbeta primers. Sequencing used immunoSEQ multiplex PCR; TCRdb keeps in-frame clones, though not all of them. The sample lists 100,000 to 150,000 clones; about 81% were seen once. The J gene is TRBJ1-3, the V gene TRBV7-9; 9 bases are a match to TRBD1. Sequenced material: PBMCs. The receptor comes from a woman in her fifties or sixties in good health and CMV-seropositive. As DNA, the CDR3 is TGTGCCAGCAGCTTAGGGACAGGGGAAGGAAACACCATATATTTT. Its protein is CASSLGTGEGNTIYF.